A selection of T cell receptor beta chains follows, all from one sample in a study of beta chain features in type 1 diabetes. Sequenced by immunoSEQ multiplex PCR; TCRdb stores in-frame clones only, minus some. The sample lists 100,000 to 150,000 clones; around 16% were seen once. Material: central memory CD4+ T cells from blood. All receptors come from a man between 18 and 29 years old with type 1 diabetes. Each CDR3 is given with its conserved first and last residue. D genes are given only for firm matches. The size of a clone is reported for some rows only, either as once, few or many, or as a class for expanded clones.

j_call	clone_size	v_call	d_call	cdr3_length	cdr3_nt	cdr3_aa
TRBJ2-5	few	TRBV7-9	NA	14	TGTGCCAGCGGAGGGGCGGTCCAATTTGAGACCCAGTACTTC	CASGGAVQFETQYF
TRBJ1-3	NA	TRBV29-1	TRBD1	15	TGCAGCGCACATACACCGACAGGGTCTGGAAACACCATATATTTT	CSAHTPTGSGNTIYF
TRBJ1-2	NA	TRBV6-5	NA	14	TGTGCCAGCAGTTACTCGAAGGGGCTCCATGGCTACACCTTC	CASSYSKGLHGYTF
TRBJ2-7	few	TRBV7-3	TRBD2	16	TGTGCCAGCAGCTTATCCGGGACTAGCGGCTCCCTCGAGCAGTACTTC	CASSLSGTSGSLEQYF
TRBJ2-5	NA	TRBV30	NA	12	TGTGCCTGGAGTGTAGGGGGGGAGACCCAGTACTTC	CAWSVGGETQYF
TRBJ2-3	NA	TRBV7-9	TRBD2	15	TGTGCCAGCAGCTCCCCGACGAGCGGGGCAGATACGCAGTATTTT	CASSSPTSGADTQYF
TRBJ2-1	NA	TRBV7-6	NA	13	TGTGCCAGCAGCTTAGGACGCGGAGGGAACCAGTTCTTC	CASSLGRGGNQFF
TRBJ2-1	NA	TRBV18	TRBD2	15	TGTGCCAGCTCACCCACGGGAGGCCCTCCCAATGAGCAGTTCTTC	CASSPTGGPPNEQFF
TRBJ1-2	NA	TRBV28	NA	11	TGTGCCAGCAATGGAAACTATGGCTACACCTTC	CASNGNYGYTF
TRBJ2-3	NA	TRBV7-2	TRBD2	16	TGTGCCAGCAGCTTTAGGCTAGCGGGGAGCACAGATACGCAGTATTTT	CASSFRLAGSTDTQYF
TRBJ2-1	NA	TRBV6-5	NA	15	TGTGCCAGCAGCCCTCACGGGACTTCCCTCAATGAGCAGTTCTTC	CASSPHGTSLNEQFF
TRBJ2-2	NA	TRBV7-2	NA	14	TGTGCCAGCAGCTCTCGGGCATTCACCGGGGAGCTGTTTTTT	CASSSRAFTGELFF
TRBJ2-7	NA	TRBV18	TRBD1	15	TGTGCCAGCTCACCCAGGACAGGGAGGCCCTACGAGCAGTACTTC	CASSPRTGRPYEQYF
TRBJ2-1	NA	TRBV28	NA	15	TGTGCCAGCAGTCCCCCGAACCACGGGGATAATGAGCAGTTCTTC	CASSPPNHGDNEQFF
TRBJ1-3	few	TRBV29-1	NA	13	TGCAGCGTTCCCGGCACCGGGGGAAACACCATATATTTT	CSVPGTGGNTIYF
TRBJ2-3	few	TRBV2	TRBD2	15	TGTGCCAGCAGTTTACTAGCGGGAGGGACAGATACGCAGTATTTT	CASSLLAGGTDTQYF
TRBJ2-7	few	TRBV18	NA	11	TGTGCCAGCTCTCTATTACGAGGGCAGTACTTC	CASSLLRGQYF
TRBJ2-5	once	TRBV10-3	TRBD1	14	TGTGCCACCAACCAGGGACAGGGCGGGGAGACCCAGTACTTC	CATNQGQGGETQYF
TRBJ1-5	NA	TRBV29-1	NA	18	TGCAGCCACCGGGGGGCAGAGGGAAGGGAGTTTAGCAATCAGCCCCAGCATTTT	CSHRGAEGREFSNQPQHF
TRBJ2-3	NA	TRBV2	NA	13	TGTGCCAGCACTGGCAGGGAAATGGCAGCGCAGTATTTT	CASTGREMAAQYF
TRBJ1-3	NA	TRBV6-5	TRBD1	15	TGTGCCAGCAGGCCGGGGACAGGGGCTGGAAACACCATATATTTT	CASRPGTGAGNTIYF
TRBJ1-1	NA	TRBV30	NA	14	TGTGCCTGGAGTGTATCAGGGTCGAACACTGAAGCTTTCTTT	CAWSVSGSNTEAFF
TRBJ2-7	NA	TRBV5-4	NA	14	TGTGCCAGCAGAACGATGGGCAGGGAGAACGAGCAGTACTTC	CASRTMGRENEQYF
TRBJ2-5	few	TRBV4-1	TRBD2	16	TGCGCCAGCAGCCAGTCCATCGGGGGGAGCTGGGAGACCCAGTACTTC	CASSQSIGGSWETQYF
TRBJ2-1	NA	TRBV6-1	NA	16	TGTGCCAGCAGTGAATTGGGGTCGGGGTCTGGAAATGAGCAGTTCTTC	CASSELGSGSGNEQFF
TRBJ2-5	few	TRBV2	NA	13	TGTGCCAGTTCTAGGGGGGGGCAAGAGACCCAGTACTTC	CASSRGGQETQYF
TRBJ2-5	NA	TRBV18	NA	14	TGTGCCAGCTCACCACCGTCATTACAAGAGACCCAGTACTTC	CASSPPSLQETQYF
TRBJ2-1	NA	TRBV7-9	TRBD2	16	TGTGCCAGCAGCAGAGGGACTAGCGGAACCTACAATGAGCAGTTCTTC	CASSRGTSGTYNEQFF
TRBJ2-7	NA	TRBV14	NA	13	TGTGCCAGCAGCCTTAGGAGCTCCTACGAGCAGTACTTC	CASSLRSSYEQYF
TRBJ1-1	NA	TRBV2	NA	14	TGTGCCAGCAGGGGGGACGACAGTTACACTGAAGCTTTCTTT	CASRGDDSYTEAFF